Listed below are T cell receptor beta chains from one sample, sequenced in a study of shared clonotypes between healthy human individuals. Clones were read by immunoSEQ multiplex PCR, and TCRdb kept only the in-frame ones, dropping some. The table includes more than 2 million clones, approximately 94% detected once. Sequencing used naive CD8+ T cells sorted from blood. The receptors derive from a man in his late teens or twenties in good health. The CDR3 runs from the conserved cysteine through the conserved F or W. D genes are given only for firm matches. Clone size appears in some rows only: once, few, many, or a class for an expanded clone.

>TRBV6-1|-|-|TRBJ2-1
CASSEAPADDYNEQFF
TGTGCCAGCAGTGAAGCTCCAGCGGACGACTACAATGAGCAGTTCTTC
>TRBV4-1|-|TRBD1|TRBJ1-5
CASSHPGQGYSNQPQHF
TGCGCCAGCAGCCATCCCGGACAGGGTTATAGCAATCAGCCCCAGCATTTT
>TRBV7-3|once|-|TRBJ1-2
CASSGTGTIRGYTF
TGTGCCAGCAGCGGAACCGGGACAATTAGGGGCTACACCTTC
>TRBV9|-|-|TRBJ2-5
CASSSGESAGPFGETQYF
TGTGCCAGCAGCTCAGGGGAATCTGCGGGACCTTTCGGAGAGACCCAGTACTTC
>TRBV6-5|once|-|TRBJ2-7
CASSLTGPPYEQYF
TGTGCCAGCAGTTTGACAGGACCCCCCTACGAGCAGTACTTC
>TRBV27|-|-|TRBJ2-7
CASSADTSGDEQYF
TGTGCCAGCAGTGCGGACACCTCGGGAGACGAGCAGTACTTC
>TRBV4-1|once|-|TRBJ1-2
CASSQDMGDGYTF
TGCGCCAGCAGCCAAGATATGGGCGATGGCTACACCTTC
>TRBV5-1|-|TRBD2|TRBJ2-5
CASSLGSSGGPAQETQYF
TGCGCCAGCAGCTTGGGTTCTAGCGGGGGGCCGGCGCAAGAGACCCAGTACTTC
>TRBV15|-|-|TRBJ2-7
CATSKGRGGYEQYF
TGTGCCACCAGCAAAGGGAGAGGAGGTTACGAGCAGTACTTC
>TRBV9|-|-|TRBJ2-7
CASSAARRTPSYEQYF
TGTGCCAGCAGCGCAGCCCGGCGGACTCCCTCCTACGAGCAGTACTTC
>TRBV7-6|once|-|TRBJ2-3
CASLGEDTQYF
TGTGCCAGCTTGGGAGAGGATACGCAGTATTTT
>TRBV2|-|-|TRBJ2-1
CASSEVNNSYNEQFF
TGTGCCAGCAGTGAAGTGAACAATTCCTACAATGAGCAGTTCTTC
>TRBV10-3|-|-|TRBJ2-1
CASWGSGFTYNEQFF
TGTGCCTCCTGGGGTAGCGGCTTCACCTACAATGAGCAGTTCTTC
>TRBV28|-|TRBD1|TRBJ2-3
CASSLYRGYTDTQYF
TGTGCCAGCAGTTTATACAGGGGGTATACAGATACGCAGTATTTT
>TRBV25-1|-|-|TRBJ2-7
CASSDRQLKF
TGTGCCAGCAGTGATCGACAGCTTAAATTC
>TRBV7-9|-|TRBD1|TRBJ2-2
CASSGRDRGTGELFF
TGTGCCAGCAGCGGACGGGACAGGGGGACCGGGGAGCTGTTTTTT
>TRBV28|-|-|TRBJ2-1
CASSLRGSGGYEQFF
TGTGCCAGCAGTTTGCGGGGTAGTGGTGGATATGAGCAGTTCTTC
>TRBV5-6|once|-|TRBJ2-5
CASSFVELDQETQYF
TGTGCCAGCAGCTTTGTTGAGCTCGACCAAGAGACCCAGTACTTC
>TRBV21-1|-|-|TRBJ1-5
CASSNQHRQGDNQPQHF
TGTGCCAGCAGCAACCAGCATAGACAGGGTGATAATCAGCCCCAGCATTTT
>TRBV11-2|-|TRBD2|TRBJ2-7
CASSSRRTSGGGYEQYF
TGTGCCAGCAGCTCCCGAAGGACTAGCGGGGGTGGCTACGAGCAGTACTTC
>TRBV28|-|-|TRBJ2-2
CASSFQGGTGELFF
TGTGCCAGCAGTTTCCAAGGGGGAACCGGGGAGCTGTTTTTT
>TRBV12-5|once|-|TRBJ2-1
CASGFAGNEQFF
TGTGCTAGTGGTTTTGCCGGCAATGAGCAGTTCTTC
>TRBV11-2|-|-|TRBJ2-7
CASSTPSASYEQYF
TGTGCCAGCAGCACTCCTAGCGCCTCCTACGAGCAGTACTTC
>TRBV4-1|-|-|TRBJ2-4
CASSPLSLENIQYF
TGCGCCAGCAGCCCCCTTTCTCTCGAAAACATTCAGTACTTC
>TRBV5-1|-|TRBD2|TRBJ2-7
CASSFDGGSSYEQYF
TGCGCCAGCAGCTTCGATGGCGGGAGTTCCTACGAGCAGTACTTC
>TRBV6-5|-|-|TRBJ1-1
CASSYVHRDTEAFF
TGTGCCAGCAGTTACGTTCACAGGGACACTGAAGCTTTCTTT
>TRBV6-5|-|-|TRBJ1-5
CASSPMGGLNQPQHF
TGTGCCAGCAGTCCTATGGGGGGGCTCAATCAGCCCCAGCATTTT
>TRBV2|-|-|TRBJ2-1
CASSEGRVWDNEQFF
TGTGCCAGCAGTGAAGGCAGGGTGTGGGACAATGAGCAGTTCTTC
>TRBV7-8|-|TRBD2|TRBJ2-7
CASSLGISGGYEQYF
TGTGCCAGCAGCTTAGGGATTAGCGGGGGTTACGAGCAGTACTTC
>TRBV29-1|-|TRBD1|TRBJ2-7
CSVPGQGVFDEQYF
TGCAGCGTGCCGGGACAGGGAGTTTTTGACGAGCAGTACTTC
>TRBV5-5|-|-|TRBJ1-1
CASSLGDIGAFF
TGTGCCAGCAGCTTAGGGGACATTGGAGCTTTCTTT
>TRBV11-2|-|-|TRBJ2-1
CASSLDFGPYNEQFF
TGTGCCAGCAGCTTAGATTTTGGGCCCTACAATGAGCAGTTCTTC
>TRBV4-3|-|TRBD2|TRBJ2-5
CASSHMTSAETQYF
TGCGCCAGCAGCCATATGACTAGCGCGGAGACCCAGTACTTC
>TRBV2|-|-|TRBJ1-3
CASSEWAAGNTIYF
TGTGCCAGCAGTGAATGGGCAGCCGGAAACACCATATATTTT
>TRBV9|-|-|TRBJ1-5
CASSVEGGEGQPQHF
TGTGCCAGCAGCGTAGAAGGAGGGGAAGGTCAGCCCCAGCATTTT
>TRBV6-4|-|-|TRBJ2-7
CASNHILPPGPSYEQYF
TGTGCCAGCAACCATATTCTACCACCGGGGCCCAGCTACGAGCAGTACTTC
>TRBV10-1|-|-|TRBJ2-1
CASSESRWGPSLNEQFF
TGCGCCAGCAGTGAGTCCCGGTGGGGCCCTAGTCTCAATGAGCAGTTCTTC
>TRBV6-5|-|-|TRBJ2-2
CASSYSDGNTGELFF
TGTGCCAGCAGTTACTCGGACGGAAACACCGGGGAGCTGTTTTTT
>TRBV7-6|once|-|TRBJ1-1
CASRPQQGINTEAFF
TGTGCCAGCAGACCCCAACAGGGAATTAACACTGAAGCTTTCTTT
>TRBV7-9|-|TRBD1|TRBJ2-1
CASSSGQGAEYNEQFF
TGTGCCAGCAGCTCGGGACAGGGGGCGGAATACAATGAGCAGTTCTTC
>TRBV6-1|-|-|TRBJ1-4
CASSGWTAAATNEKLFF
TGTGCCAGCAGTGGTTGGACAGCCGCAGCAACTAATGAAAAACTGTTTTTT
>TRBV28|-|-|TRBJ2-4
CASRLDTSLGDIQYF
TGTGCCAGCAGACTTGACACCTCCCTGGGGGACATTCAGTACTTC
>TRBV10-3|-|TRBD1|TRBJ2-7
CAITETGVSYEQYF
TGTGCCATCACTGAGACAGGGGTGTCCTACGAGCAGTACTTC
>TRBV5-1|-|TRBD1|TRBJ2-7
CASSSNSGTGYYEQYF
TGCGCCAGCAGCTCTAACTCCGGGACAGGGTACTACGAGCAGTACTTC
>TRBV5-8|-|-|TRBJ2-7
CASSLDRGFYEQYF
TGTGCCAGCAGCTTGGATAGGGGATTCTACGAGCAGTACTTC
>TRBV29-1|-|TRBD2|TRBJ2-3
CSARGSGGTDTQYF
TGCAGCGCCCGTGGGAGCGGGGGCACAGATACGCAGTATTTT
>TRBV5-6|-|TRBD1|TRBJ1-2
CASSAGTGGLYTNYGYTF
TGTGCCAGCAGCGCCGGGACAGGGGGCCTCTACACTAACTATGGCTACACCTTC
>TRBV28|-|-|TRBJ2-7
CASSLEGYEQYF
TGTGCCAGCAGTTTAGAGGGTTACGAGCAGTACTTC
>TRBV18|once|-|TRBJ2-5
CASSPGGQETQYF
TGTGCCAGCTCTCCAGGGGGGCAAGAGACCCAGTACTTC
>TRBV9|once|-|TRBJ2-2
CASSVGGGNGELFF
TGTGCCAGCAGCGTAGGTGGGGGGAACGGGGAGCTGTTTTTT
>TRBV30|-|-|TRBJ2-6
CAWSATGLSGANVLTF
TGTGCCTGGAGTGCGACAGGACTGTCTGGGGCCAACGTCCTGACTTTC
>TRBV21-1|-|-|TRBJ2-7
CASSKCRTGGFTTSYEQYF
TGTGCCAGCAGCAAATGCCGGACAGGAGGATTTACAACTTCCTACGAGCAGTACTTC
>TRBV9|-|TRBD1|TRBJ2-3
CASSVGGGTGFTDTQYF
TGTGCCAGCAGCGTTGGAGGGGGGACAGGGTTCACAGATACGCAGTATTTT
>TRBV13|-|TRBD1|TRBJ2-7
CASSQSGQGSYEQYF
TGTGCCAGCAGCCAATCGGGACAGGGCTCCTACGAGCAGTACTTC
>TRBV27|-|-|TRBJ1-6
CASSWGSYNSPLHF
TGTGCCAGCAGTTGGGGCAGCTATAATTCACCCCTCCACTTT
>TRBV10-3|-|-|TRBJ2-1
CAIRVTDSSQFF
TGTGCCATCAGAGTGACGGACTCGTCTCAGTTCTTC
>TRBV11-2|-|-|TRBJ2-3
CASSLELVASDTQYF
TGTGCCAGCAGCTTAGAACTGGTAGCTTCAGATACGCAGTATTTT
>TRBV7-9|-|TRBD2|TRBJ2-7
CASSLPTSGSKIGYEQYF
TGTGCCAGCAGCCTCCCGACTAGCGGGAGTAAAATCGGGTACGAGCAGTACTTC
>TRBV5-6|-|TRBD2|TRBJ2-7
CASSSVPGLAPWDEQYF
TGTGCCAGCAGCTCCGTTCCTGGACTAGCTCCTTGGGACGAGCAGTACTTC